What follows are 22 T cell receptor beta chains derived from one specimen sequenced in a study of spatial heterogeneity in lung cancer. Time point reported: sample taken at primary tumor resection. Whole RNA was taken from tumor, nontumor lung or frozen PBMC; it was then sequenced unsorted. TCRdb re-derived calls from the 5' RACE reads in MiXCR, one entry per CDR3 protein. The repertoire holds fewer than 20,000 distinct CDR3 sequences, approximately 18% seen once, with 11% to 15% in the top ten. Sequencing was performed on PBMCs, taken at surgery. These receptors originate from a male donor with early-stage non-small cell lung cancer.

The chain combines TRBV7-2 with TRBJ2-1; 7 nucleotides align to TRBD1. V lost 0 bases and J lost 6; bases outside the gene matches: 5. CDR1 is SGHTA, CDR2 FQGNSA, per germline. The CDR3 is 15 amino acids. Here the CDR3 DNA reads TGTGCCAGCAGCTTAGCAGGGGGCTGGGGCAATGAGCAGTTCTTC. Translated: CASSLAGGWGNEQFF.

This rearrangement joins TRBV27 to TRBJ1-6, with a weak D call TRBD1 (5 bases). V was cut by 3 bases and J by 9 bases, with 18 bases left in between. Germline lookup yields CDR1 MNHEY and CDR2 SMNVEV (reference sequence). The CDR3 sequence is 16 residues long. The CDR3 loop reads CASSLTGSQGVSPLHF. Here the CDR3 DNA reads TGTGCCAGCAGTTTGACCGGATCGCAGGGAGTTTCACCCCTCCACTTT.

This clonotype has ten or more counts. V and J are TRBV7-3 and TRBJ2-3; TRBD2 aligns across 11 bases. Germline V CDR1 and CDR2: SGHTA, FQGTGA. This CDR3 contains 16 residues. Trimming cost V 4 bases and J 8 bases; bases outside gene matches: 11. CDR3 residues: CASSSTTSGIRGTQYF. In DNA, the CDR3 is TGTGCCAGCAGCTCTACGACTAGCGGGATCCGGGGTACGCAGTATTTT.

This clonotype was detected many times. This chain uses TRBV6-6 with TRBJ2-6; possibly TRBD2 for D (6 bases). The CDR3 sequence is 19 residues long. Germline-derived CDR1 and CDR2 are MNHNY and SVGAGI (reference sequence). V was trimmed by 2 bases and J by 1 base, leaving 18 bases between them. The DNA for the CDR3 is TGTGCCAGCAGTTACCTGGGACTCCGGGACTTATCTGGGGCCAACGTCCTGACTTTC. Protein: CASSYLGLRDLSGANVLTF.

This clonotype appeared many times. This sequence joins TRBV12-3 or TRBV12-4 and TRBJ1-2, with D uncertain. This CDR3 has 12 amino acids. Trimming took 1 base from V and 8 from J, leaving 8 bases between them. The DNA of the CDR3 is TGTGCCAGCAGTTTAGGGCCTAAGGGCTACACCTTC. Its protein product is CASSLGPKGYTF.

This clonotype was seen more than once but under ten times. The J gene is TRBJ1-1, the V gene TRBV6-1; D unresolved. The CDR3 runs 13 residues. V lost 6 bases to trimming and J lost 0 bases, with 8 bases between them. In germline, CDR1 is MNHNS, CDR2 SASEGT. CDR3 sequence: CASRTDMNTEAFF. The CDR3 DNA follows: TGTGCCAGCAGGACCGACATGAACACTGAAGCTTTCTTT.

There are a few counts of this clonotype. The chain is built from TRBV6-2 or TRBV6-3 and TRBJ1-1, with D perhaps TRBD1 (5 bases). The CDR3 is 15 amino acids. V was clipped by 4 bases and J by 0 bases, with 12 bases between them. Germline values: CDR1 MNHEY, CDR2 SVGEGT. In nucleotides, the CDR3 is TGTGCCAGCAGTTCACCGGGACGGATGAACACTGAAGCTTTCTTT. This translates into CASSSPGRMNTEAFF.

This clonotype was picked up a small number of times. The chain couples TRBV3-1 to TRBJ2-1, with D perhaps TRBD1 or TRBD2 (6 bases each). Germline V gene data show CDR1 as LGHDT and CDR2 as YNNKEL (reference sequence). The CDR3 has 16 residues. Trimming shortened V by 4 bases and J by 5 bases, and 18 bases separated the two germline ends. The CDR3 region is CASSRASSEGDNEQFF. As DNA, the CDR3 is TGTGCCAGCAGCCGAGCCTCTAGCGAGGGGGACAATGAGCAGTTCTTC.

This clonotype was observed at least ten times. The CDR3 protein is CASSQDWSSGNTIYF. The CDR3 DNA reads as TGTGCCAGCAGCCAGGACTGGAGCTCTGGAAACACCATATATTTT. This sequence joins TRBV9 and TRBJ1-3, with unresolved D. CDR3 length: 15 amino acids. The germline V and J ends were trimmed by 4 bases and 0 bases, with 11 bases remaining between them. Germline CDR1 reads SGDLS; CDR2 reads YYNGEE. Based on the CDR3 plus reference TRBV9 and TRBJ1-3, the full variable domain is DSGVTQTPKHLITATGQRVTLRCSPRSGDLSVYWYQQSLDQGLQFLIQYYNGEERAKGNILERFSAQQFPDLHSELNLSSLELGDSALYFCASSQDWSSGNTIYFGEGSWLTVV.

This clonotype was picked up many times. V gene TRBV7-3 combines with J gene TRBJ1-1; D gene ambiguous. Germline loops: CDR1 SGHTA, CDR2 FQGTGA. The CDR3 runs 14 residues. The ends were cut back, 2 bases at V and 2 bases at J, with 9 bases in the middle. The CDR3 nucleotides read TGTGCCAGCAGCTTACACGGTCCCAACACTGAAGCTTTCTTT. Translated: CASSLHGPNTEAFF.

This clonotype appeared many times. The gene calls are TRBV12-3 or TRBV12-4 and TRBJ2-6; tentatively, D is TRBD1 or TRBD2 (5 bases each). V lost 3 bases and J 0 bases, leaving 9 bases between the germline ends. The CDR3 loop spans 16 amino acids. The CDR3 nucleotides read TGTGCCAGCAGTTTTGGGACGTCCTCTGGGGCCAACGTCCTGACTTTC. The encoded protein is CASSFGTSSGANVLTF.

This chain uses TRBV9 with TRBJ2-3; perhaps TRBD1 as D (5 bases). The CDR3 covers 15 residues. Germline CDR1 SGDLS, CDR2 YYNGEE. Trimming took off 1 base at V and 3 bases at J, with 12 bases between the two ends. The CDR3 DNA reads as TGTGCCAGCAGCGTATTCGACAAGGGGACAGATACGCAGTATTTT. Protein product: CASSVFDKGTDTQYF.

The rearrangement joins TRBV7-9 to TRBJ2-1; D not certain. This CDR3 is 12 amino acids long. CDR1 is SEHNR, CDR2 FQNEAQ, per germline (reference sequence). Trimming cost V 5 bases and J 8 bases, with 10 bases left between them. CDR3 nucleotide sequence: TGTGCCAGCAGCCCCACCGGCTATGAGCAGTTCTTC. This encodes CASSPTGYEQFF.

This rearrangement joins TRBV9 to TRBJ2-1; D is ambiguous. From germline, CDR1 is SGDLS and CDR2 YYNGEE. The CDR3 sequence is 14 residues long. The V gene lost 3 bases and the J gene lost 6 bases, with 13 bases spanning the gap. The CDR3 spells CASSADTLGNEQFF. CDR3 sequence (DNA): TGTGCCAGCAGCGCAGACACCCTGGGCAATGAGCAGTTCTTC.

This sequence joins TRBV29-1 and TRBJ2-1; either TRBD1 or TRBD2 may fit D (5 bases each). Trimming left V 7 bases short and J 9 bases short, with 22 bases between. The germline V gene encodes CDR1 SQVTM and CDR2 ANQGSEA. The CDR3 loop spans 14 amino acids. The CDR3 sequence: CSAEAPPGQVEQFF. The CDR3 nucleotides are TGCAGCGCCGAGGCCCCTCCGGGGCAGGTTGAGCAGTTCTTC.

This clonotype has a count of ten or more. V is TRBV20-1 and J is TRBJ2-7, with D tentatively TRBD1 (7 bases). Trimming took off 3 bases at V and 5 bases at J, with 17 bases between the two ends. From germline, CDR1 is DFQATT and CDR2 SNEGSKA (reference sequence). The CDR3 contains 14 residues. The CDR3 DNA follows: TGCAGTGCTAGTCGAGGAGGGGGCGCAGACGAGCAGTACTTC. The encoded protein is CSASRGGGADEQYF.

The chain carries TRBV6-2 or TRBV6-3 and TRBJ2-1; no clear D. Germline V CDR1 and CDR2: MNHEY, SVGEGT. The CDR3 runs 13 residues. Trimming stripped 2 bases from V and 3 bases from J, with 5 bases between. CDR3 sequence reads: CASSYANYNEQFF. Here the CDR3 DNA reads TGTGCCAGCAGTTACGCAAACTACAATGAGCAGTTCTTC.

This chain joins TRBV7-2 and TRBJ1-2, with unresolved D. CDR3 length: 13 residues. V was clipped by 3 bases and J by 2 bases, with 7 bases between them. Germline CDR1 reads SGHTA; CDR2 reads FQGNSA. This chain's CDR3 is CASSLNPNYGYTF. The DNA of the CDR3 is TGTGCCAGCAGCTTGAATCCGAACTATGGCTACACCTTC.

This clonotype turned up a few times. This chain uses TRBV20-1 with TRBJ2-3; 8 bases line up with TRBD1. V gave up 4 bases and J gave up 2 bases; unmatched junction bases: 8. Germline V gene data show CDR1 as DFQATT and CDR2 as SNEGSKA (reference sequence). The CDR3 runs to 15 residues. CDR3: CSAKLRTGNTDTQYF. The CDR3 nucleotides are TGCAGTGCTAAGCTAAGGACAGGGAACACAGATACGCAGTATTTT.

The CDR3 loop reads CASSFPGTSGGQSTDTQYF. The CDR3 nucleotides read TGTGCCAGCAGCTTCCCGGGGACTAGCGGGGGCCAGAGCACAGATACGCAGTATTTT. J is TRBJ2-3 and V is TRBV7-9; 14 bases align to TRBD2. After removal of 3 bases from V and 0 bases from J, the junction contained 8 bases not matched to a gene. The CDR3 is 19 residues long. Germline assignment: CDR1 SEHNR and CDR2 FQNEAQ (reference sequence).

V usage is TRBV19 and J usage is TRBJ1-4; D remains unclear. CDR3 length: 11 residues. Germline lookup yields CDR1 LNHDA and CDR2 SQIVND (reference sequence). Trimming cost V 1 base and J 7 bases, with 1 base left between them. CDR3 region: CASSIAEKLFF. The CDR3 DNA reads as TGTGCCAGTAGTATAGCTGAAAAACTGTTTTTT.

V usage is TRBV7-9 and J usage is TRBJ2-6; either TRBD1 or TRBD2 may supply D (5 bases each). CDR1 and CDR2 (germline): SEHNR, FQNEAQ (reference sequence). Trimming left V 6 bases short and J 1 base short, with 19 bases between. The CDR3 consists of 18 residues. The CDR3 DNA sequence: TGTGCCAGCAGACGAGGTGGGGCGCTAGCTTCTGGGGCCAACGTCCTGACTTTC. It codes for CASRRGGALASGANVLTF. Combining the CDR3 with reference TRBV7-9 and TRBJ2-6 gives the whole variable domain DTGVSQNPRHKITKRGQNVTFRCDPISEHNRLYWYRQTLGQGPEFLTYFQNEAQLEKSRLLSDRFSAERPKGSFSTLEIQRTEQGDSAMYLCASRRGGALASGANVLTFGAGSRLTVL.